This T cell receptor (beta chain) was documented in a study of T cell responses to AZD1222 COVID-19 vaccine. General study results and limits: Repertoires were collected only later (after the peak T cell response had occurred). There were mostly white British donors and more females than males, and clonal diversity was possibly underestimated. Reportedly, close to half of spike-specific TCRs are directed against unmutated variant regions.

This clone has a single count. What it binds is not known. Sequencing was performed with immunoSEQ multiplex PCR; in TCRdb, only in-frame clones are kept and a portion is missing. The table shows some 130,000 clones, with around nine tenths occurring only once. The CDR3 loop spans 17 amino acids. From germline, CDR1 is SGHNT and CDR2 YYREEE (reference sequence). J gave up 10 bases and V 0 bases, and 12 bases lay outside the gene matches. V gene TRBV5-4 combines with J gene TRBJ2-1, with 11 bases matching TRBD2. This specimen consisted of peripheral blood, obtained on day 0 of AZD1222 vaccination. This TCR derives from an adult in good health. The CDR3 DNA sequence: TGTGCCAGCAGCTTGGCGCGGACTAGCGGGTCAACGCGGGAGCAGTTCTTC. Translating it yields CASSLARTSGSTREQFF.